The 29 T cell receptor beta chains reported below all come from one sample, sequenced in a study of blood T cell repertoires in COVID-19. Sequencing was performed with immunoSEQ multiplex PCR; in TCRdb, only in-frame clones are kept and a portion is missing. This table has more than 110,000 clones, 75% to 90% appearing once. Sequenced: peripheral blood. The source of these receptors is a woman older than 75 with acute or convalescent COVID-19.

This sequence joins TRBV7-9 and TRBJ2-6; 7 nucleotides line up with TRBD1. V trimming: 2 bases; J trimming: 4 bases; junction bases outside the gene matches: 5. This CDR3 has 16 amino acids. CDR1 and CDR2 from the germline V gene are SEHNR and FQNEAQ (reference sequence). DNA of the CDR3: TGTGCCAGCAGCTTACTCAGGGGGTCAGGGGCCAACGTCCTGACTTTC. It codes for CASSLLRGSGANVLTF.

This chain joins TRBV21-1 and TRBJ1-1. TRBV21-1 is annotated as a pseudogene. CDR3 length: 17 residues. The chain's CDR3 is CASSKRVGGCMNTEAFF. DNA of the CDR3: TGTGCCAGCAGCAAAAGGGTGGGAGGTTGCATGAACACTGAAGCTTTCTTT.

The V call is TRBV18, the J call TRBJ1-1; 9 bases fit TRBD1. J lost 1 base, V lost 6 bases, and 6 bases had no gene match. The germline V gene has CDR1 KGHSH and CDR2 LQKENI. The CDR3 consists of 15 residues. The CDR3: CASSGQGLWNTEAFF. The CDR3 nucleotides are TGTGCCAGCTCGGGACAGGGATTATGGAACACTGAAGCTTTCTTT.

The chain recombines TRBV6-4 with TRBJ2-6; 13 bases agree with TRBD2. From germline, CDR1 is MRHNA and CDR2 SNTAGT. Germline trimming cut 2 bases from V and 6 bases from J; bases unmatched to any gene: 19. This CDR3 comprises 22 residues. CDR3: CASSDGTSGATGGNSEANVLTF. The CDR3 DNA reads TGTGCCAGCAGTGACGGGACTAGCGGGGCGACGGGGGGAAACTCCGAGGCCAACGTCCTGACTTTC.

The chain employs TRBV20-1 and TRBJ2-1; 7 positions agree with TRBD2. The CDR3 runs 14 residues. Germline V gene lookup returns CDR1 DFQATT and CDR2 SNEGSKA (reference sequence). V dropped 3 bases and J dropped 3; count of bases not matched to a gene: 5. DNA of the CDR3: TGCAGTGCTAGTACAGGCGGGGGCTACAATGAGCAGTTCTTC. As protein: CSASTGGGYNEQFF.

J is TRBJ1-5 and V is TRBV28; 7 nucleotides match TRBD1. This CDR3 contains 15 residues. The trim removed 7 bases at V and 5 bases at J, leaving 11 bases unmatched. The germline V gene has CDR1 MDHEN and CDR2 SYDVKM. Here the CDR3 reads CASIARTGPDQPQHF. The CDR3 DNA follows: TGTGCCAGCATCGCCCGGACAGGCCCCGATCAGCCCCAGCATTTT.

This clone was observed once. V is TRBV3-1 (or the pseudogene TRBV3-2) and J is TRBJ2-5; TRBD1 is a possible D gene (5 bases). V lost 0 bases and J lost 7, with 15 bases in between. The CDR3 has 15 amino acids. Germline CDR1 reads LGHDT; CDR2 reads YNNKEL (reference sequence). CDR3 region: CASSQDWGVRGTQYF. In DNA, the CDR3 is TGTGCCAGCAGCCAAGATTGGGGCGTGAGAGGGACCCAGTACTTC.

In DNA, the CDR3 is TGTGCCAGCAGTTACTCGATCGGTTACAATGAGCAGTTCTTC. Its translation is CASSYSIGYNEQFF. The chain recombines TRBV6-5 with TRBJ2-1, with unresolved D. V shed 0 bases and J shed 4 bases, with 7 bases lying between them. The CDR3 has 14 amino acids. Germline V gene sequence: CDR1 MNHEY, CDR2 SVGAGI.

As DNA, the CDR3 is TGTGCCAGCAGTTACGTTCAGGGGGTTCACCAAGAGACCCAGTACTTC. Amino acids: CASSYVQGVHQETQYF. The rearrangement uses TRBV6-2 or TRBV6-3 and TRBJ2-5; 7 bases match TRBD1. Per germline, CDR1 MNHEY and CDR2 SVGEGT. This CDR3 contains 16 residues. V dropped 2 bases and J dropped 0; count of bases not matched to a gene: 6.

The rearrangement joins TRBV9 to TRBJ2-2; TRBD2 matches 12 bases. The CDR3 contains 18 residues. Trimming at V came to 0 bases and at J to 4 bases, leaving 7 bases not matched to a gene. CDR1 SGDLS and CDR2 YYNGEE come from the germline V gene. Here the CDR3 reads CASSVGLAGAPGTGELFF. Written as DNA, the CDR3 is TGTGCCAGCAGCGTAGGACTAGCGGGGGCCCCGGGCACCGGGGAGCTGTTTTTT.

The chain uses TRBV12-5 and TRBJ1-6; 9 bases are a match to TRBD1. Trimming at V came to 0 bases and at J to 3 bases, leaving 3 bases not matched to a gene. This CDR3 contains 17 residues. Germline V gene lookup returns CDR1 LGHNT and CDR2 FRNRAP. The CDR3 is CASGLVTGGFYNSPLHF. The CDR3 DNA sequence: TGTGCTAGTGGTTTGGTCACAGGGGGCTTCTATAATTCACCCCTCCACTTT.

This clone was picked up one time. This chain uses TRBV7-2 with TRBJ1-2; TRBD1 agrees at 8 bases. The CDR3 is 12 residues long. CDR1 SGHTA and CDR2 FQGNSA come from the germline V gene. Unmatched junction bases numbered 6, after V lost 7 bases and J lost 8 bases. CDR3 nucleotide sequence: TGTGCCAGCAAGCAGGGGGCGGAGGGCTACACCTTC. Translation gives CASKQGAEGYTF.

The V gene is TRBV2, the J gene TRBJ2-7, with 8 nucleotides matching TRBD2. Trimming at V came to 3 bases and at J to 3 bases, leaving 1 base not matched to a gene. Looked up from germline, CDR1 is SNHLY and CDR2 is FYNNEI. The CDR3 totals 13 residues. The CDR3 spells CASSEGLDYEQYF. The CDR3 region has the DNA TGTGCCAGCAGTGAGGGACTAGACTACGAGCAGTACTTC. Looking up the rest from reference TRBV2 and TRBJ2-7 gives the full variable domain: EPEVTQTPSHQVTQMGQEVILRCVPISNHLYFYWYRQILGQKVEFLVSFYNNEISEKSEIFDDQFSVERPDGSNFTLKIRSTKLEDSAMYFCASSEGLDYEQYFGPGTRLTVT.

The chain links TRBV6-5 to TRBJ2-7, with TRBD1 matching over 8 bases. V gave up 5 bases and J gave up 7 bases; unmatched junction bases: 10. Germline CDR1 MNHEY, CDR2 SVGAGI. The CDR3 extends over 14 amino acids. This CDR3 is CASSPRQGRREQYF. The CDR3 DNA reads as TGTGCCAGCAGTCCAAGACAGGGGAGGAGGGAGCAGTACTTC.

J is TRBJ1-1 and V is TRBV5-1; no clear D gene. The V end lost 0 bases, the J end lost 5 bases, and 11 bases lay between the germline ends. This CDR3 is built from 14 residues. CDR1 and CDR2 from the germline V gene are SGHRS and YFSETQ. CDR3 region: CASSLDTRGTEAFF. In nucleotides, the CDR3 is TGCGCCAGCAGCTTGGACACCCGGGGAACTGAAGCTTTCTTT. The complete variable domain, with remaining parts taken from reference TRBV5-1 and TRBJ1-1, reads KAGVTQTPRYLIKTRGQQVTLSCSPISGHRSVSWYQQTPGQGLQFLFEYFSETQRNKGNFPGRFSGRQFSNSRSEMNVSTLELGDSALYLCASSLDTRGTEAFFGQGTRLTVV.

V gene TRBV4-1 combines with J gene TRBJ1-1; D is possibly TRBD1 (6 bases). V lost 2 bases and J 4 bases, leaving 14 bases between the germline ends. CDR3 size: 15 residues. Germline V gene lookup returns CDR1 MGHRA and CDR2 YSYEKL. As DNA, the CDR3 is TGCGCCAGCAGCCAATTAAACAGGGCCAGCACTGAAGCTTTCTTT. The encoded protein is CASSQLNRASTEAFF.

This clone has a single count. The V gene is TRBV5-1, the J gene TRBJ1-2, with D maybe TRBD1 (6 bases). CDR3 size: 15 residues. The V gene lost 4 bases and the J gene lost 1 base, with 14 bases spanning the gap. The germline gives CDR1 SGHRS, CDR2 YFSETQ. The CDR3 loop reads CASSRIGQNNYGYTF. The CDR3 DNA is TGCGCCAGCAGCCGCATTGGACAGAATAACTATGGCTACACCTTC.

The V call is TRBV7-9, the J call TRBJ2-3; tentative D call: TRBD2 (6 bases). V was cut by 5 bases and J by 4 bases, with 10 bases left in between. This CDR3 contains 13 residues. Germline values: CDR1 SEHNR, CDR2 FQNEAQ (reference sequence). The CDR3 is CASSLSGSDTQYF. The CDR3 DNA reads TGTGCCAGCAGCCTTAGCGGCTCAGATACGCAGTATTTT.

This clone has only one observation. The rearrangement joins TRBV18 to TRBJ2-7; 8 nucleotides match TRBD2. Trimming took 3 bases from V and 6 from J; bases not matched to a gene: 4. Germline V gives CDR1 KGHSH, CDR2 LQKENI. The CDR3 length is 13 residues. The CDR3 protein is CASSPPGLGEQYF. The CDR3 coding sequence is TGTGCCAGCTCACCCCCGGGACTAGGCGAGCAGTACTTC.

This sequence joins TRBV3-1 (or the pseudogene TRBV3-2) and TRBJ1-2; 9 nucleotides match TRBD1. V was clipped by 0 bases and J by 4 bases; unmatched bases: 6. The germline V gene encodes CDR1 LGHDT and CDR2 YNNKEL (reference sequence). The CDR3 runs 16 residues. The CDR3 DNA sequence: TGTGCCAGCAGCCAAGAACAGGGGGCTCTAGGCTATGGCTACACCTTC. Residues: CASSQEQGALGYGYTF.

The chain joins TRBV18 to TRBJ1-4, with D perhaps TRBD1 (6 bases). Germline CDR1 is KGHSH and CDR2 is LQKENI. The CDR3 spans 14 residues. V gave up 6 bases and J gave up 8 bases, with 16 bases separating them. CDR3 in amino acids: CASSVKQGGEKLFF. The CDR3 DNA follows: TGTGCCAGCTCCGTCAAACAGGGAGGGGAAAAACTGTTTTTT.

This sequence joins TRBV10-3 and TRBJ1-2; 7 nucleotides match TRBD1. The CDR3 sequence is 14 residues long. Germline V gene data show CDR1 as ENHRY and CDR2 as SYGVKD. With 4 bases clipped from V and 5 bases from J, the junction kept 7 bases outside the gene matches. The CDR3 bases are TGTGCCATCAGTGGACCACAGGGGAGATATGGCTACACCTTC. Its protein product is CAISGPQGRYGYTF.

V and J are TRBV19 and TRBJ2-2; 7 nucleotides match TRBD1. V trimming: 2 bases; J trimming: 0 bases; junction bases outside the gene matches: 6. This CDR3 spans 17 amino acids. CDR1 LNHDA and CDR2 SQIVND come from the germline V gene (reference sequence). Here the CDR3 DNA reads TGTGCCAGTAGTATATACTACCAGGGGGCGAACACCGGGGAGCTGTTTTTT. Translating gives CASSIYYQGANTGELFF. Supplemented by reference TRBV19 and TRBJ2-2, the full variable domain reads DGGITQSPKYLFRKEGQNVTLSCEQNLNHDAMYWYRQDPGQGLRLIYYSQIVNDFQKGDIAEGYSVSREKKESFPLTVTSAQKNPTAFYLCASSIYYQGANTGELFFGEGSRLTVL.

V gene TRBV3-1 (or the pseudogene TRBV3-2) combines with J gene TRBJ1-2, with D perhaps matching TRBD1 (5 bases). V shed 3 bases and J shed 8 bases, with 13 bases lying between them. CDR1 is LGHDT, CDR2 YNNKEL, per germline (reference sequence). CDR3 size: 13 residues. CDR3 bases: TGTGCCAGCAGCCACGGGCAGGGCGACGGCTACACCTTC. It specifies CASSHGQGDGYTF.

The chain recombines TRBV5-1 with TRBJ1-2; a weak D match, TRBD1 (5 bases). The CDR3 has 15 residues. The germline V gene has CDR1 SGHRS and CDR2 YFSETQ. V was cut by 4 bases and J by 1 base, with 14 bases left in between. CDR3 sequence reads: CASSQFKGFNYGYTF. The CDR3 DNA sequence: TGCGCCAGCAGCCAATTTAAGGGGTTTAACTATGGCTACACCTTC. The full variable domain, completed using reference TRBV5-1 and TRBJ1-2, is KAGVTQTPRYLIKTRGQQVTLSCSPISGHRSVSWYQQTPGQGLQFLFEYFSETQRNKGNFPGRFSGRQFSNSRSEMNVSTLELGDSALYLCASSQFKGFNYGYTFGSGTRLTVV.

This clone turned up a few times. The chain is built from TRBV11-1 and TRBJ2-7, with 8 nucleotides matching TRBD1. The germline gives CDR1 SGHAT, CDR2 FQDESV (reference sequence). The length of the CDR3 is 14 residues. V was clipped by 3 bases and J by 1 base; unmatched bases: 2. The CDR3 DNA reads TGTGCCAGCAGCTTCTACAGGGGGTCCTACGAGCAGTACTTC. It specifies CASSFYRGSYEQYF.

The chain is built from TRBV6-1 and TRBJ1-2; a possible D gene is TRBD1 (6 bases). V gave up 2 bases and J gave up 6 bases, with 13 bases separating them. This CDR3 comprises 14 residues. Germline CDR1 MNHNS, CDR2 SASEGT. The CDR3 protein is CASSEYGGFDGYTF. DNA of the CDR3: TGTGCCAGCAGTGAATATGGGGGCTTTGATGGCTACACCTTC.

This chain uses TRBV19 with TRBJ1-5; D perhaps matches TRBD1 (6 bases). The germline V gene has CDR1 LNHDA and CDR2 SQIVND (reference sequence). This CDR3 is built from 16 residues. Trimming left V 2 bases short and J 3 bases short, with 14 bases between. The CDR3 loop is CASSILGAGPNQPQHF. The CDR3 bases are TGTGCCAGTAGTATACTGGGGGCAGGGCCCAATCAGCCCCAGCATTTT.

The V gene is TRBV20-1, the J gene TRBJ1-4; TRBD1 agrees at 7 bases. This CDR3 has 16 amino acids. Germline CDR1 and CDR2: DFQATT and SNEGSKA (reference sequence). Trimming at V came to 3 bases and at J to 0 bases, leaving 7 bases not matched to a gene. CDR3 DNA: TGCAGTGCTAGTCATCACACAGGGGCAACTAATGAAAAACTGTTTTTT. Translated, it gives CSASHHTGATNEKLFF.